These 22 T cell receptor beta chains came from one sample sequenced in a study of shared T cell receptors in the human thymus. Sequenced by immunoSEQ multiplex PCR; TCRdb stores in-frame clones only, minus some. Of 550,000 to 800,000 clones listed, approximately 85% are singletons. The same sample was also used in a study of human thymus T cells.

Sequenced material: thymocytes. These receptors were taken from a girl younger than two with a congenital heart defect.

The CDR3 is CASSLNLTGGTGYTF. In nucleotides, the CDR3 is TGTGCCAGCAGCTTAAATTTGACAGGGGGCACTGGCTACACCTTC. The chain links TRBV5-5 to TRBJ1-2, with 10 bases aligning to TRBD1. CDR1 and CDR2 from the germline V gene are SGHKS and YYEKEE (reference sequence). The length of the CDR3 is 15 residues. V gave up 2 bases and J gave up 7 bases; unmatched junction bases: 8.

The chain uses TRBV28 and TRBJ2-7; no firm D call. The CDR3 length is 16 residues. Trimming left V 2 bases short and J 3 bases short, with 17 bases between. CDR1 and CDR2 (germline): MDHEN, SYDVKM. The CDR3 nucleotides read TGTGCCAGCAGTTTAATGGTCCCCCACACAATCTACGAGCAGTACTTC. Its translation is CASSLMVPHTIYEQYF.

The V gene is TRBV4-3, the J gene TRBJ1-1; D gene unclear. V lost 0 bases and J lost 9, with 20 bases in between. The CDR3 spans 16 residues. CDR1 LGHNA and CDR2 YSLEER come from the germline V gene. CDR3 residues: CASSQDVTTKVTKAFF. CDR3 sequence (DNA): TGCGCCAGCAGCCAAGATGTCACCACGAAGGTAACTAAAGCTTTCTTT.

For the CDR3, the DNA is TGCAGCGGTCTACAGGGAGACTATGGCTACACCTTC. Translated: CSGLQGDYGYTF. The chain couples TRBV29-1 to TRBJ1-2; weak D call: TRBD1 (6 bases). There are 12 residues in the CDR3. Per germline, CDR1 SQVTM and CDR2 ANQGSEA. The ends were cut back, 7 bases at V and 3 bases at J, with 12 bases in the middle.

The DNA for the CDR3 is TGTGCCAGCAGCTTACGGGGACAGGGTAGCTCCTATAATTCACCCCTCCACTTT. Its translation: CASSLRGQGSSYNSPLHF. This rearrangement joins TRBV7-2 to TRBJ1-6; 9 positions agree with TRBD1. The CDR3 contains 18 residues. Germline V gives CDR1 SGHTA, CDR2 FQGNSA. V lost 2 bases and J lost 0; bases outside the gene matches: 5.

The V and J genes are TRBV4-3 and TRBJ1-2; 7 bases are a match to TRBD1. The V and J ends lost 3 bases and 13 bases, in that order; junction bases with no gene match: 17. The CDR3 is 15 amino acids. Germline-derived CDR1 and CDR2 are LGHNA and YSLEER. In DNA, the CDR3 is TGCGCCAGCAGCCAGCAAACTAGGGGGCCCCAGGGTCCCACCTTC. Its protein product is CASSQQTRGPQGPTF.

This clone was counted only a few times. This rearrangement joins TRBV10-2 to TRBJ1-6; TRBD1 matches at 8 bases. The CDR3 consists of 15 residues. Losses at the gene ends were 10 bases for V and 2 bases for J; bases not matched to a gene: 7. CDR1 WSHSY and CDR2 SAAADI come from the germline V gene. The CDR3 region has the DNA TGCGCCACCTCGGACAGGGTGACCTATAATTCACCCCTCCACTTT. Amino acid sequence: CATSDRVTYNSPLHF.

The chain carries TRBV25-1 and TRBJ2-2, with 7 bases identical to TRBD2. This CDR3 is 17 amino acids long. Germline CDR1 is MGHDK and CDR2 is SYGVNS. V dropped 3 bases and J dropped 6; count of bases not matched to a gene: 13. The CDR3 sequence: CASSEGGSRRAAGELFF. The CDR3 bases are TGTGCCAGCAGTGAGGGGGGGTCTCGAAGGGCGGCCGGGGAGCTGTTTTTT.

This clone occurred once. The chain has TRBV2 and TRBJ2-3; D perhaps matches TRBD2 (6 bases). In germline, CDR1 is SNHLY, CDR2 FYNNEI. The V gene lost 6 bases and the J gene lost 5 bases, with 9 bases spanning the gap. This CDR3 region has 12 residues. CDR3 in amino acids: CASRGRRDTQYF. DNA of the CDR3: TGTGCCAGCAGGGGGAGGAGAGATACGCAGTATTTT.

This chain uses TRBV15 with TRBJ2-2; D is ambiguous. Looked up from germline, CDR1 is LNHNV and CDR2 is YYDKDF (reference sequence). The CDR3 consists of 12 residues. V lost 4 bases and J lost 5, with 5 bases in between. The CDR3 nucleotides read TGTGCCACCAGCACTCGGACCGGGGAGCTGTTTTTT. It specifies CATSTRTGELFF.

Points on this clone: The same CDR3 can be traced to other DNA sequences in this sample. The V and J genes are TRBV13 and TRBJ1-1; D perhaps matches TRBD1 (6 bases). Trimming cost V 5 bases and J 11 bases, with 18 bases left between them. Germline V gives CDR1 PRHDT, CDR2 FYEKMQ (reference sequence). This CDR3 spans 13 amino acids. The CDR3 DNA reads as TGTGCCAGCAGCCCGCCAGAGTTTGGGGGCGCTTTCTTT. This codes for CASSPPEFGGAFF.

The genes are TRBV7-2 and TRBJ1-1, with D maybe TRBD1 (5 bases). Germline V gives CDR1 SGHTA, CDR2 FQGNSA. V gave up 3 bases and J gave up 3 bases, with 17 bases separating them. This CDR3 has 16 amino acids. CDR3 region: CASSFQAGGEYTEAFF. The CDR3 DNA reads as TGTGCCAGCAGCTTCCAGGCCGGAGGGGAGTACACTGAAGCTTTCTTT.

The count of this clone is one. The chain links TRBV14 to TRBJ2-2, with 8 bases matching TRBD2. Germline CDR1 and CDR2: SGHDN and FVKESK. The CDR3 covers 16 residues. The J segment lost 6 bases and the V segment lost 1 base, leaving 7 bases of the junction unmatched. CDR3 loop: CASSQAGRDAPGELFF. The CDR3 DNA is TGTGCCAGCAGCCAAGCCGGGAGGGATGCCCCCGGGGAGCTGTTTTTT.

The chain recombines TRBV28 with TRBJ2-4; D ambiguous. The length of the CDR3 is 13 residues. V dropped 7 bases and J dropped 1 base, with 8 bases sitting between them. Germline CDR1 reads MDHEN; CDR2 reads SYDVKM. In DNA, the CDR3 is TGTGCCAGCAAGAGGTTGGCCAAAAACATTCAGTACTTC. Amino acids: CASKRLAKNIQYF.

The chain combines TRBV7-9 with TRBJ1-1; TRBD1 matches 7 bases. The germline V gene has CDR1 SEHNR and CDR2 FQNEAQ (reference sequence). The CDR3 runs to 15 residues. The ends lost 5 bases at V and 4 bases at J; junction bases unmatched: 10. This CDR3 reads CASSLGGGGSTEAFF. In DNA, the CDR3 is TGTGCCAGCAGCCTAGGGGGCGGAGGGTCCACTGAAGCTTTCTTT. The variable domain in full, completed from reference TRBV7-9 and TRBJ1-1, reads DTGVSQNPRHKITKRGQNVTFRCDPISEHNRLYWYRQTLGQGPEFLTYFQNEAQLEKSRLLSDRFSAERPKGSFSTLEIQRTEQGDSAMYLCASSLGGGGSTEAFFGQGTRLTVV.

This clone came up once. The rearrangement joins TRBV6-5 to TRBJ1-5, with 8 bases aligning to TRBD1. Losses at the gene ends were 6 bases for V and 6 bases for J; bases not matched to a gene: 7. Germline V CDR1 and CDR2: MNHEY, SVGAGI. CDR3 length: 14 amino acids. The chain's CDR3 is CASSLTGVRQPQHF. CDR3 DNA sequence: TGTGCCAGCAGCTTGACAGGGGTCCGTCAGCCCCAGCATTTT.

This chain joins TRBV7-9 and TRBJ1-1; the D gene is possibly TRBD1 (5 bases). Looked up from germline, CDR1 is SEHNR and CDR2 is FQNEAQ (reference sequence). CDR3 size: 18 residues. Trimming shortened V by 2 bases and J by 2 bases, and 21 bases separated the two germline ends. The CDR3: CASSLNSLRGTRNTEAFF. CDR3 DNA sequence: TGTGCCAGCAGCTTAAATTCATTACGGGGGACGAGAAACACTGAAGCTTTCTTT.

A remark on this clone: Its ends do not fully match the called genes, so a read error is possible. The sample carries other DNA sequences with the same CDR3. The rearrangement joins TRBV4-1 to TRBJ1-4; weak D call: TRBD1 (5 bases). From germline, CDR1 is MGHRA and CDR2 YSYEKL. The CDR3 consists of 16 residues. CDR3 DNA: TGCGCCAGCAGCCAAGAAGCATGGCAGGGCTGGGAAAAACTGTTTTTC. Amino acids: CASSQEAWQGWEKLFF.

This chain joins TRBV7-9 and TRBJ2-2, with D possibly TRBD1 on 5 matching bases. Germline CDR1 and CDR2: SEHNR and FQNEAQ (reference sequence). The CDR3 covers 14 residues. Trimming took 6 bases from V and 1 from J, leaving 9 bases between them. The CDR3 nucleotides are TGTGCCAGCAGGGCAACAGGGAACACCGGGGAGCTGTTTTTT. Protein: CASRATGNTGELFF.

The chain carries TRBV9 and TRBJ1-4; 8 nucleotides align to TRBD1. Per the germline V gene, CDR1 is SGDLS and CDR2 is YYNGEE. The length of the CDR3 is 19 residues. The trim removed 3 bases at V and 3 bases at J, leaving 16 bases unmatched. Written as DNA, the CDR3 is TGTGCCAGCAGCGGGGGACAGGAGCGCATGTCTCGAGCTAATGAAAAACTGTTTTTT. Translated, it gives CASSGGQERMSRANEKLFF.

The chain recombines TRBV27 with TRBJ1-1; D is unresolved. There are 12 residues in the CDR3. CDR1 and CDR2 (germline): MNHEY, SMNVEV (reference sequence). The V end lost 3 bases, the J end lost 8 bases, and 10 bases lay between the germline ends. DNA of the CDR3: TGTGCCAGCAGTTTGATTGGCAAGGAAGCTTTCTTT. Amino acid sequence: CASSLIGKEAFF.

The chain couples TRBV30 to TRBJ1-2; D is undetermined. Trimming removed 0 bases at V and 4 bases at J, with 9 bases between. The CDR3 has 13 residues. Germline V gene sequence: CDR1 GTSNPN, CDR2 SVGIG (reference sequence). The CDR3: CAWSVEGSYGYTF. Here the CDR3 DNA reads TGTGCCTGGAGTGTAGAGGGAAGCTATGGCTACACCTTC.